This TCR beta chain was sequenced in a study of blood T cell repertoires in COVID-19. Study at large: Samples representing acute and convalescent COVID-19 were sourced from the United States, Italy and Spain.

The repertoire was sequenced with immunoSEQ multiplex PCR; TCRdb's copy has only in-frame clones and lacks some. The sample has some 150,000 clones, 65% to 85% seen once; the top ten hold approximately 2.4%. V lost 0 bases and J lost 0, with 5 bases in between. Germline CDR1 is ENHRY and CDR2 is SYGVKD. The CDR3 sequence is 14 residues long. This clone was detected a few times. The sample was peripheral blood. This TCR was recovered from a human donor with acute or convalescent COVID-19. The donor label of this sample is uncertain. The chain recombines TRBV10-3 with TRBJ1-2; D ambiguous. CDR3 DNA sequence: TGTGCCATCAGTGAGTCCACAGCTAACTATGGCTACACCTTC. Protein product: CAISESTANYGYTF.